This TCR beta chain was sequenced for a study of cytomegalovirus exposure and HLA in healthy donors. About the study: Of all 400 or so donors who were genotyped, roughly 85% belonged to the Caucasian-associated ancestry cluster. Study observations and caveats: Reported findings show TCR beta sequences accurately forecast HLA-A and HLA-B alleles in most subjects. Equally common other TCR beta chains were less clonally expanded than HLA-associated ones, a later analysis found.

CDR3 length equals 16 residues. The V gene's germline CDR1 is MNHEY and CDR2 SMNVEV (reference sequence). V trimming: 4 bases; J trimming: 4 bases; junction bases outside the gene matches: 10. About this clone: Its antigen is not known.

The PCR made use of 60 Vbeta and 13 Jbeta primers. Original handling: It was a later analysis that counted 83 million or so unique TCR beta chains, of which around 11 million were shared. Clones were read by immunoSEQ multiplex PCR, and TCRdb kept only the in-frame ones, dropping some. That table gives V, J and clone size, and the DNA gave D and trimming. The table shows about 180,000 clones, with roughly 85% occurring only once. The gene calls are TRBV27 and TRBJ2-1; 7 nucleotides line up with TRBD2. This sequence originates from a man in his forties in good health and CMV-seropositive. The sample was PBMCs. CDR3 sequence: CASSSFGAGMYNEQFF. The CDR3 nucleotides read TGTGCCAGCAGTTCCTTCGGAGCGGGAATGTACAATGAGCAGTTCTTC.